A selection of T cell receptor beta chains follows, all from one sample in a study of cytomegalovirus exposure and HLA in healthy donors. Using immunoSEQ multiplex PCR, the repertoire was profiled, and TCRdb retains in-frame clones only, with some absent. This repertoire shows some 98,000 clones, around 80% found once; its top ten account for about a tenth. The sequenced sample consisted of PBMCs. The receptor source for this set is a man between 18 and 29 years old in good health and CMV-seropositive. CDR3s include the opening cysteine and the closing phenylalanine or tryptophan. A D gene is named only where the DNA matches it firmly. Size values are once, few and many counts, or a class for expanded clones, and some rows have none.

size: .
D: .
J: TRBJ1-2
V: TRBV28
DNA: TGTGCCAGCAGTCTCAACCGGCCCAGGGGCTACACCTTC
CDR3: CASSLNRPRGYTF

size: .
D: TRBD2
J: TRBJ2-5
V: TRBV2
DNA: TGTGCCAGCAGGATAGCAGAAGGGCGACTAGCGGACGACCAAGAGACCCAGTACTTC
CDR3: CASRIAEGRLADDQETQYF

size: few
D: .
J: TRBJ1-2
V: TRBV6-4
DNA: TGTGCCAGCAGGCCCCTTCCGGGGGGTGGCTATGGCTACACCTTC
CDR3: CASRPLPGGGYGYTF

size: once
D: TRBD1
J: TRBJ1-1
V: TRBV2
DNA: TGTGCCAGCAGTGAGGTAGGGGGCGGCACTGAAGCTTTCTTT
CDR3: CASSEVGGGTEAFF

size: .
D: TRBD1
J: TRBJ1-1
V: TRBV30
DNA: TGTGCCTGGAGTCCGGCCGACAGGGTATGGCAGAACACTGAAGCTTTCTTT
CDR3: CAWSPADRVWQNTEAFF

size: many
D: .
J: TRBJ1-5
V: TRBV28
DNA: TGTGCCAGCAGCCGAATGGGGGCGCGAGGCAATCAGCCCCAGCATTTT
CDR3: CASSRMGARGNQPQHF

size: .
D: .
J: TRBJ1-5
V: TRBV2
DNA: TGTGCCAGCAGTGAATATTCCCAGGATAACACCAATCAGCCCCAGCATTTT
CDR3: CASSEYSQDNTNQPQHF

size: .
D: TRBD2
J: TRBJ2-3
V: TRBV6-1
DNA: TGTGCCAGCTCGGCGGGGGGATTGTCAGATACGCAGTATTTT
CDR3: CASSAGGLSDTQYF

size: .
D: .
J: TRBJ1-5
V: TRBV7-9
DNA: TGTGCCAGCAGGGGCGGAGGCAATAGCAATCAGCCCCAGCATTTT
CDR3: CASRGGGNSNQPQHF

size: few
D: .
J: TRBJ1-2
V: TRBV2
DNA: TGTGCCAGCAGTGTCAACGGGGGGCCAGGGAACTATGGCTACACCTTC
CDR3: CASSVNGGPGNYGYTF

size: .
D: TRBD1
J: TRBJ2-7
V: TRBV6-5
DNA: TGTGCCAGCAGCCTGACAGGGACCTACGAGCAGTACTTC
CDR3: CASSLTGTYEQYF

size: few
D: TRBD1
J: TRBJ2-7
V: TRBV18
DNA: TGTGCCAGCTCACCGAGACAGGGGTTATACGAGCAGTACTTC
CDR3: CASSPRQGLYEQYF

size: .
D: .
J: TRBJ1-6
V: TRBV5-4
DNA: TGTGCCAGCAGCTTGCCCGGGTTAGATAATTCACCCCTCCACTTT
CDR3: CASSLPGLDNSPLHF

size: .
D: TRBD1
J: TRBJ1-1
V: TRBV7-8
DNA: TGTGCCAGCAGCTTAGCGAAGGGGGCAGAAGCTTTCTTT
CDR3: CASSLAKGAEAFF

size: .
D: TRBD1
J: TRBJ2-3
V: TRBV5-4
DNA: TGTGCCAGCTTGGAACAGGGGGCGGCAGATACGCAGTATTTT
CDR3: CASLEQGAADTQYF

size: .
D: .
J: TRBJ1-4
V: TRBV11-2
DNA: TGTGCCAGCAGCTTACGGACATTTCCCAGTGAAAAACTGTTTTTT
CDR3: CASSLRTFPSEKLFF

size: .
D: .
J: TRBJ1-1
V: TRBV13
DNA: TGTGCCAGCAGCTTAGGACAGACCGAAGCTTTCTTT
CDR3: CASSLGQTEAFF

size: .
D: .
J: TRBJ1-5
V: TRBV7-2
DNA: TGTGCCAGCAGCTTAGTGTCCTCAAGAGAGCCCCAGCATTTT
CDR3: CASSLVSSREPQHF

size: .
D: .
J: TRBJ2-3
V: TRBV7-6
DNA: TGTGCCAGCAGCTTAGCGGCGGGCCCCGGAGATACGCAGTATTTT
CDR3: CASSLAAGPGDTQYF

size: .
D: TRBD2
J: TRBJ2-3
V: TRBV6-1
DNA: TGTGCCAGCAGTGTGCTAAGCGGGGTCTCGATGGATACGCAGTATTTT
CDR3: CASSVLSGVSMDTQYF

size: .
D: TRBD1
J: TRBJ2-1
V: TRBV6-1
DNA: TGTGCCAGCAGTGCTAGACCGGGACAGGGGGCATATGAGCAGTTCTTC
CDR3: CASSARPGQGAYEQFF

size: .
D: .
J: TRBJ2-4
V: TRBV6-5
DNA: TGTGCCAGCAGTTACTCAAGGGGGGCCAAAAACATTCAGTACTTC
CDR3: CASSYSRGAKNIQYF

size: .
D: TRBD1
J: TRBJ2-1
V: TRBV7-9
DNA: TGTGCCAGCAGCTTAGACAGGGGATTGTACAATGAGCAGTTCTTC
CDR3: CASSLDRGLYNEQFF

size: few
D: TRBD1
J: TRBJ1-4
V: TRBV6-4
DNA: TGTGCCAGCAGTACCCCGAGACAGGGGATGTCGGAAAAACTGTTTTTT
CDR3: CASSTPRQGMSEKLFF

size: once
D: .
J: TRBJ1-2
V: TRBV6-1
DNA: TGTGCCAGCAGTGAAGCGACGGAGTACTATGGCTACACCTTC
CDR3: CASSEATEYYGYTF

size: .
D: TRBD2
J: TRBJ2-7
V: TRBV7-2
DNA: TGTGCCAGCAGCCTAACTAGCGGGGGGCCCCACTCCTACGAGCAGTACTTC
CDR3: CASSLTSGGPHSYEQYF

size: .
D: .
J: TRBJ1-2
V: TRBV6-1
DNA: TGTGCCAGCAGGTTACTCGCTAACTATGGCTACACCTTC
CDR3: CASRLLANYGYTF

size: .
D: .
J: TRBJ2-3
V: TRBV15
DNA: TGTGCCACCAGCAGGACAAGGCATATCACAGATACGCAGTATTTT
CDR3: CATSRTRHITDTQYF